This T cell receptor (beta chain) was sequenced for a study of blood T cell repertoires in COVID-19. Libraries were prepared by immunoSEQ multiplex PCR; TCRdb keeps only in-frame clonotypes and omits some of them. The sample has over 250,000 clones; roughly 83% are singletons. The length of the CDR3 is 15 residues. Germline V lookup: CDR1 SGHRS, CDR2 YFSETQ. V gave up 4 bases and J gave up 4 bases, with 18 bases separating them. The sample comprised peripheral blood. The chain recombines TRBV5-1 with TRBJ2-7; tentatively, D is TRBD2 (6 bases). The TCR originated in a human donor with COVID-19, enrolled during active disease. The donor label of this sample is uncertain. CDR3 sequence (DNA): TGCGCCAGCAGCGGAACGACTAGGGTTGGTTACGAGCAGTACTTC. Translated: CASSGTTRVGYEQYF.